Listed below are T cell receptor beta chains from one sample, sequenced in a study of Graves' ophthalmopathy and Graves' hyperthyroidism. TCRdb reprocessed the multiplex PCR reads with MiXCR, giving one entry per CDR3 protein. The sample holds some 380,000 distinct CDR3 sequences, less than 20% seen once. The sequencing sample was made of peripheral blood. These receptors were taken from a woman under 30 with stable Graves' hyperthyroidism. The CDR3 runs from the conserved cysteine through the conserved F or W. The D gene is left open where the match is weak. Clone size appears in some rows only: once, few, many, or a class for an expanded clone.

>14|-|TRBJ1-2|TRBV24-1|many
CATSENQANYGYTF
TGTGCCACCAGTGAGAATCAAGCTAACTATGGCTACACCTTC
>14|TRBD1|TRBJ1-1|TRBV6-1|many
CASRLDRGSTEAFF
TGTGCCAGCAGGTTGGACAGGGGAAGCACTGAAGCTTTCTTT
>15|-|TRBJ1-1|TRBV12-3/TRBV12-4|many
CASRGFAGMNTEAFF
TGTGCCAGCAGGGGGTTCGCAGGCATGAACACTGAAGCTTTCTTT
>16|TRBD1|TRBJ1-2|TRBV12-3/TRBV12-4|many
CASSSTARDRNYGYTF
TGTGCCAGCAGCTCAACGGCCCGGGACAGAAACTATGGCTACACCTTC
>14|-|TRBJ2-7|TRBV7-9|many
CASSSTDRSYEQYF
TGTGCCAGCAGCTCGACCGACAGATCCTACGAGCAGTACTTC
>15|-|TRBJ2-3|TRBV18|-
CASSPDEASTDTQYF
TGTGCCAGCTCACCGGACGAGGCGAGCACAGATACGCAGTATTTT
>15|-|TRBJ1-1|TRBV19|many
CASSGAGTTNTEAFF
TGTGCCAGTAGCGGGGCCGGGACAACTAACACTGAAGCTTTCTTT
>13|-|TRBJ1-1|TRBV19|many
CASNLGGNTEAFF
TGTGCCAGTAACTTAGGGGGGAACACTGAAGCTTTCTTT
>14|-|TRBJ1-1|TRBV15|few
CATSRDGKADEAFF
TGTGCCACCAGCAGAGATGGAAAGGCCGATGAAGCTTTCTTT
>11|-|TRBJ1-1|TRBV20-1|many
CSARRGPEAFF
TGCAGTGCTAGACGCGGCCCTGAAGCTTTCTTT
>13|-|TRBJ2-7|TRBV11-2|many
CASSLSWDYEQYF
TGTGCCAGCAGCTTAAGCTGGGACTACGAGCAGTACTTC
>14|-|TRBJ1-6|TRBV6-2/TRBV6-3|many
CASSYAREASPLHF
TGTGCCAGCAGTTACGCCAGGGAGGCCTCACCCCTCCACTTT
>14|TRBD2|TRBJ2-7|TRBV27|many
CASKSGTKLDEQYF
TGTGCCAGTAAATCCGGGACTAAGCTCGACGAGCAGTACTTC
>14|-|TRBJ2-2|TRBV12-3/TRBV12-4|many
CASKGPTNTGELFF
TGTGCCAGCAAGGGACCTACAAACACCGGGGAGCTGTTTTTT
>14|TRBD1|TRBJ2-5|TRBV2|many
CASTGQDLQETQYF
TGTGCCAGCACTGGACAGGACCTCCAAGAGACCCAGTACTTC
>12|-|TRBJ2-5|TRBV6-2/TRBV6-3|-
CASSYSDETQYF
TGTGCCAGCAGTTACTCGGACGAGACCCAGTACTTC
>15|TRBD1|TRBJ2-2|TRBV5-1|many
CASSRDRPNTGELFF
TGCGCCAGCAGCAGGGACAGACCGAACACCGGGGAGCTGTTTTTT
>13|-|TRBJ2-6|TRBV7-2|many
CASSWDGANVPTF
TGTGCCAGCAGCTGGGACGGGGCCAACGTCCCGACTTTC
>13|-|TRBJ2-7|TRBV5-4|many
CASSTDPAYEQYF
TGTGCCAGCAGCACGGACCCCGCCTACGAGCAGTACTTC
>15|TRBD2|TRBJ2-7|TRBV20-1|many
CSARDPTSADYEQYF
TGCAGTGCTAGAGACCCGACTAGCGCAGACTACGAGCAGTACTTC
>12|-|TRBJ2-7|TRBV24-1|many
CATSDFGYEQYF
TGTGCCACCAGTGATTTCGGCTACGAGCAGTACTTC
>15|-|TRBJ1-5|TRBV7-8|few
CASSLRGWGNQPQHF
TGTGCCAGCAGCTTGAGGGGTTGGGGCAATCAGCCCCAGCATTTT
>12|-|TRBJ2-2|TRBV12-3/TRBV12-4|many
CASSLEDGELFF
TGTGCCAGCAGTTTGGAGGACGGGGAGCTGTTTTTT
>14|-|TRBJ1-3|TRBV7-8|few
CASEPGTAGNTIYF
TGTGCCAGCGAACCCGGGACGGCAGGAAACACCATATATTTT
>12|-|TRBJ1-5|TRBV6-2/TRBV6-3|many
CASSPGVQPQHF
TGTGCCAGCAGTCCAGGGGTCCAGCCCCAGCATTTT
>16|-|TRBJ2-5|TRBV24-1|many
CATSDLGSGSVETQYF
TGTGCCACCAGTGATTTGGGGTCGGGGAGTGTGGAGACCCAGTACTTC
>15|TRBD1|TRBJ1-3|TRBV6-5|many
CASTLTGGTGNTIYF
TGTGCCAGCACCCTGACAGGGGGCACTGGAAACACCATATATTTT
>14|TRBD2|TRBJ2-5|TRBV9|once
CASSVGTSQETQYF
TGTGCCAGCAGCGTGGGGACTAGTCAAGAGACCCAGTACTTC
>15|-|TRBJ1-5|TRBV6-5|many
CASKNSRGGNQPQHF
TGTGCCAGCAAGAACTCGAGGGGGGGCAATCAGCCCCAGCATTTT
>15|TRBD1|TRBJ1-6|TRBV6-1|many
CASRPGTGSGSPLHF
TGTGCCAGCAGACCCGGGACAGGGTCGGGATCACCCCTCCACTTT
>14|TRBD2|TRBJ2-7|TRBV6-5|-
CASSFSGRAYEQYF
TGTGCCAGCAGTTTTAGCGGGAGGGCTTACGAGCAGTACTTC
>17|-|TRBJ2-4|TRBV7-9|many
CASSLDSLDIAKNIQYF
TGTGCCAGCAGCTTAGACTCCCTAGATATAGCCAAAAACATTCAGTACTTC
>16|-|TRBJ1-6|TRBV2|many
CASSEAGAFGNSPLHF
TGTGCCAGCAGTGAAGCTGGAGCGTTTGGTAATTCACCCCTCCACTTT
>13|-|TRBJ1-5|TRBV14|-
CASSQGIDQPQHF
TGTGCCAGCAGCCAAGGTATTGATCAGCCCCAGCATTTT
>15|-|TRBJ1-5|TRBV5-6|many
CASSLLGNSNQPQHF
TGTGCCAGCAGCTTGCTCGGGAATAGCAATCAGCCCCAGCATTTT
>18|TRBD1|TRBJ1-2|TRBV7-3|few
CASSPSGTGQVSNYGYTF
TGTGCCAGCAGCCCATCCGGGACAGGCCAAGTATCTAACTATGGTTACACCTTC
>14|-|TRBJ2-7|TRBV11-1|many
CASSLKRIGYEQYF
TGTGCCAGCAGCTTAAAACGGATCGGCTACGAGCAGTACTTC
>16|-|TRBJ1-5|TRBV6-5|once
CASSSGIGIVILSQHF
TGTGCCAGCAGTTCCGGGATAGGGATCGTCATTCTGTCCCAGCATTTT
>15|TRBD1|TRBJ2-5|TRBV20-1|many
CSAFAQGAFGETQYF
TGCAGTGCTTTCGCGCAGGGGGCGTTTGGAGAGACCCAGTACTTC
>14|-|TRBJ1-5|TRBV19|many
CASSIQAGPQPQHF
TGTGCCAGTAGTATTCAGGCAGGGCCCCAGCCCCAGCATTTT
>12|-|TRBJ1-1|TRBV5-5|many
CASSIPSPEAFF
TGTGCCAGCAGCATACCTTCACCTGAAGCTTTCTTT
>19|TRBD1|TRBJ1-5|TRBV20-1|many
CSARASGTGGIYSNQPQHF
TGCAGTGCTAGAGCATCGGGGACAGGGGGCATCTATAGCAATCAGCCCCAGCATTTT
>17|TRBD1|TRBJ1-5|TRBV20-1|few
CSAREAQGVGSNQPQHF
TGCAGTGCTAGAGAGGCCCAGGGGGTAGGGAGCAATCAGCCCCAGCATTTT
>14|-|TRBJ1-1|TRBV20-1|many
CSARVPGPDTEAFF
TGCAGTGCTAGAGTTCCAGGTCCAGACACTGAAGCTTTCTTT
>15|-|TRBJ1-1|TRBV27|many
CASSSFRAMNTEAFF
TGTGCCAGCAGCTCCTTCAGGGCCATGAACACTGAAGCTTTCTTT
>18|TRBD1|TRBJ2-2|TRBV20-1|many
CSATPPLGTGPNTGELFF
TGCAGTGCCACTCCCCCTCTAGGGACAGGGCCGAACACCGGGGAGCTGTTTTTT
>15|TRBD2|TRBJ2-1|TRBV6-1|-
CASSFRLAGDNEQFF
TGTGCCAGCAGCTTTCGACTAGCGGGAGACAATGAGCAGTTCTTC
>14|-|TRBJ2-5|TRBV25-1|-
CASGRGVLEETQYF
TGTGCCAGCGGTCGAGGGGTCTTAGAAGAGACCCAGTACTTC
>14|TRBD1|TRBJ1-6|TRBV5-1|few
CASTSGQDYSPLHF
TGCGCCAGCACCTCGGGACAGGACTATTCACCCCTCCACTTT
>11|-|TRBJ1-1|TRBV29-1|many
CSGIIQNGAFF
TGCAGCGGTATCATACAAAACGGGGCTTTCTTT
>10|-|TRBJ2-5|TRBV29-1|many
CSVGEETQYF
TGCAGCGTTGGGGAAGAGACCCAGTACTTC
>13|-|TRBJ2-5|TRBV12-3/TRBV12-4|many
CASSLTPLGTQYF
TGTGCCAGCAGTTTAACCCCACTGGGGACCCAGTACTTC
>17|-|TRBJ1-2|TRBV14|few
CASSPLSGGVANYGYTF
TGTGCCAGCAGCCCCCTATCCGGGGGGGTGGCTAACTATGGCTACACCTTC